This TCR beta chain was captured by sequencing in a study of blood T cell repertoires in COVID-19. Study-wide background: Researchers got acute and convalescent COVID-19 samples from the United States, Italy and Spain.

The CDR3 length is 15 residues. The germline CDR1 and CDR2 sequences are LGHDT and YNNKEL (reference sequence). V lost 2 bases and J lost 8; bases outside the gene matches: 8. In the authors' methods: Amplification with reference gene primers provided the estimates of nucleated cell counts. Produced via immunoSEQ multiplex PCR; TCRdb's table is partial and in-frame only. V, J and clone size are taken as reported in that table, and D and trimming were inferred from the DNA itself. The table lists over 15,000 clones, roughly 80% of them singletons. The sequence came from a man in his 60s with active or convalescent COVID-19. The specimen sequenced was peripheral blood. V gene TRBV3-1 (or the pseudogene TRBV3-2) combines with J gene TRBJ2-1; TRBD2 agrees at 8 bases. CDR3 sequence reads: CASSQSGGVWDEQFF. CDR3 bases: TGTGCCAGCAGCCAAAGCGGGGGAGTCTGGGATGAGCAGTTCTTC.